This T cell receptor (beta chain) is drawn from a study of Graves' ophthalmopathy and Graves' hyperthyroidism. Study-level points and caveats: In blood, most expanded thyroid clonotypes above 0.001 frequency were also detected.

Germline CDR1 is DFQATT and CDR2 is SNEGSKA (reference sequence). The V end was cut by 5 bases, the J end by 5 bases, with 19 bases between. CDR3 length: 14 amino acids. CDR3 regions of TCR beta were amplified from RNA transcripts. A first-round RT-PCR used HTBI primers, followed by a second-round multiplex PCR. Each CDR3 protein gets one entry after TCRdb re-called the multiplex PCR reads with MiXCR. The sample records 600,000 to 950,000 distinct CDR3 sequences, approximately 40% being singletons. For donors with ophthalmopathy, the disease showed moderate-to-severe activity, reached CAS ≥3 and NOSPECS ≥4, and had lasted under 3 months. The diagnosis combined clinical symptoms, thyroxine, TRAb, thyroid ultrasound and orbital computed tomography scans. Only a few counts were recorded for this clonotype. Its specificity is unknown.

Sequenced sample: peripheral blood. The TCR originated in an adult man with Graves' ophthalmopathy. The chain has TRBV20-1 and TRBJ2-7; a weak D match, TRBD2 (6 bases). The CDR3 DNA reads TGCAGTGCTCCGGACACACGGGGGTGGAACGAGCAGTACTTC. This codes for CSAPDTRGWNEQYF.